This is a list of T cell receptor beta chains from one sample in a study of T cell responses to AZD1222 COVID-19 vaccine. The table came from immunoSEQ multiplex PCR; TCRdb's copy has only in-frame clones and leaves some out. Of about 99,000 clones detected, 88% appear once; the ten largest clones hold about 8.7%. Source: peripheral blood, taken on day 0 of AZD1222 vaccination. The receptor source for this set is an adult in good health. CDR3s include the opening cysteine and the closing phenylalanine or tryptophan. Each record gives: V gene, clone size, J gene, D gene, CDR3 DNA, CDR3 protein. D genes are given only for firm matches. Clone size is not always given. Where it is, it says once, few, many or a class for expanded clones.

TRBV5-6	once	TRBJ1-1	TRBD1	TGTGCCAGCAGCTTGGACAGGGGCAGGATCCCATTGAACACTGAAGCTTTCTTT	CASSLDRGRIPLNTEAFF
TRBV9	-	TRBJ1-2	TRBD1	TGTGCCAGCAGCCCGAGTGGAACCGGGACAGGCAACGGCTACACCTTC	CASSPSGTGTGNGYTF
TRBV3-1/TRBV3-2	-	TRBJ1-6	TRBD1	TGTGCCAGCAGCCCAGGACAGGGAATTGATTCACCCCTCCACTTT	CASSPGQGIDSPLHF
TRBV7-2	-	TRBJ2-1	-	TGTGCCAGCAGCTTATCTGGCGGGTCGTACAATGAGCAGTTCTTC	CASSLSGGSYNEQFF
TRBV28	-	TRBJ2-2	-	TGTGCCAGCAGTGTGCTTGGGGCGAGTAAGAACACCGGGGAGCTGTTTTTT	CASSVLGASKNTGELFF
TRBV28	once	TRBJ2-3	-	TGTGCCAGCCGTACTACCACAGATACGCAGTATTTT	CASRTTTDTQYF
TRBV5-4	-	TRBJ2-5	TRBD1	TGTGCCAGCAGCCGACGGGGACAGGAAGAGACCCAGTACTTC	CASSRRGQEETQYF
TRBV5-5	once	TRBJ1-2	TRBD1	TGTGCCAGCAGCCGACACAGGGGGGATAACTATGGCTACACCTTC	CASSRHRGDNYGYTF
TRBV19	-	TRBJ2-2	TRBD2	TGTGCCAGTGGAAGCGGGACTAACACCGGGGAGCTGTTTTTT	CASGSGTNTGELFF
TRBV4-2	-	TRBJ2-2	-	TGTGCCAGCAGCCAGGGCACGGTGCCGACCGGGGAGCTGTTTTTT	CASSQGTVPTGELFF
TRBV9	-	TRBJ1-2	-	TGTGCCAGCAGCGTAGGGGGAGAGGGCTACACCTTC	CASSVGGEGYTF
TRBV6-5	-	TRBJ1-1	-	TGTGCCAGCACCCCCGGTACAGGCAAAGCTGAAGCTTTCTTT	CASTPGTGKAEAFF
TRBV29-1	once	TRBJ1-4	-	TGCAGCGTTGTAGTGGGGGCGCCCCTTGGAAGAGGTCTGGGGGTCGATGAAAAACTGTTTTTT	CSVVVGAPLGRGLGVDEKLFF
TRBV10-1	-	TRBJ2-3	TRBD2	TGCGCCAGTCGACCGGGACTAGCGGGAGATACGCAGTATTTT	CASRPGLAGDTQYF
TRBV18	few	TRBJ1-1	-	TGTGCCAGCTCCCTCTATTCCGGCTCTGAAGCTTTCTTT	CASSLYSGSEAFF
TRBV5-4	-	TRBJ2-7	TRBD2	TGTGCCAGCAGCGCGGGATCTAGCGGTTACCTCTACGAGCAGTACTTC	CASSAGSSGYLYEQYF
TRBV28	-	TRBJ1-2	TRBD1	TGTGCCAGCAGCCAGGGAGGGACAGGGGTTTCGAATGGCTACACCTTC	CASSQGGTGVSNGYTF
TRBV28	-	TRBJ1-1	-	TGTGCCAGCAGTTTTCAGTCAGGGGCGAACACTGAAGCTTTCTTT	CASSFQSGANTEAFF
TRBV7-8	-	TRBJ2-3	-	TGTGCCAGCAGCTATAACAGATACACAGATACGCAGTATTTT	CASSYNRYTDTQYF
TRBV28	-	TRBJ2-5	TRBD1	TGTGCCAGCAGTCATCAGATAAGACAGGGCGAGACCCAGTACTTC	CASSHQIRQGETQYF
TRBV20-1	-	TRBJ1-1	-	TGTCTGACCGGCAGGGTCACTGAAGCTTTCTTT	CLTGRVTEAFF
TRBV28	-	TRBJ2-7	-	TGTGCCAGCAGTTTATATCCTAGAAAGTACTTC	CASSLYPRKYF
TRBV7-9	-	TRBJ1-2	-	TGTGCCAGCAGCCCGAACTACAGGGTCGAGGGCTACACCTTC	CASSPNYRVEGYTF
TRBV5-4	few	TRBJ2-7	TRBD2	TGTGCCAGCAGCTTGGTGGGGGGGATGGAGCAGTACTTC	CASSLVGGMEQYF
TRBV4-3	once	TRBJ1-1	TRBD1	TGCGCCAGCAGCCGTACAGGGGGGAACACTGAAGCTTTCTTT	CASSRTGGNTEAFF
TRBV2	-	TRBJ2-7	TRBD2	TGTGCCAGCAGTGGGACTAGCGGAACCTACGAGCAGTACTTC	CASSGTSGTYEQYF
TRBV18	-	TRBJ1-6	TRBD1	TGTGCCAGCTCCCCCCAGGGGGCGATGAGCTCCTATAATTCACCCCTCCACTTT	CASSPQGAMSSYNSPLHF
TRBV5-5	-	TRBJ2-2	TRBD2	TGTGCCAGCAGCTTTAGACTAGCCCAGAACACCGGGGAGCTGTTTTTT	CASSFRLAQNTGELFF
TRBV6-1	-	TRBJ2-7	TRBD2	TGTGCCAGCAGTGTTCCAGCGGGAGTACTATGGGCCAGCTCCTACGAGCAGTACTTC	CASSVPAGVLWASSYEQYF
TRBV4-1	once	TRBJ2-2	-	TGCGCCAGCAGCCGAATTACCCCGGGACTTTCGAACACCGGGGAGCTGTTTTTT	CASSRITPGLSNTGELFF
TRBV19	-	TRBJ1-5	TRBD1	TGTGCCAGTAGTACTGGGGACAGGCGAAATCAGCCCCAGCATTTT	CASSTGDRRNQPQHF
TRBV4-1	many	TRBJ1-4	TRBD1	TGCGCCAGCAGCCCGCGTGACAGGGTAGCTAATGAAAAACTGTTTTTT	CASSPRDRVANEKLFF
TRBV27	-	TRBJ2-7	-	TGTGCCAGCAGTTTGAGGACAAACTACGAGCAGTACTTC	CASSLRTNYEQYF
TRBV7-9	-	TRBJ1-1	-	TGTGCCAGCCCCAACTGCAGGACAGCGGGTGAAGCTTTCTTT	CASPNCRTAGEAFF
TRBV2	once	TRBJ2-2	TRBD2	TGTGCCAGCAGTCCGGGACTAGCGAACACCGGGGAGCTGTTTTTT	CASSPGLANTGELFF
TRBV7-9	-	TRBJ2-4	TRBD1	TGTGCCAGCAGCCCGGACAGGGGACGGTTAGACATTCAGTACTTC	CASSPDRGRLDIQYF
TRBV20-1	-	TRBJ1-2	-	TGCAGTGCTATAGTCTATGGCTACACCTTC	CSAIVYGYTF
TRBV24-1	-	TRBJ1-5	-	TGTGCCACCAGTGATTTGATCGGACAGAGTTATAGAGCGCAGCCCCAGCATTTT	CATSDLIGQSYRAQPQHF
TRBV18	-	TRBJ1-2	-	TGTGCCAGCTCTGGGGACGGATCCTATGGCTACACCTTC	CASSGDGSYGYTF
TRBV7-8	-	TRBJ2-7	-	TGTGCCAGCAGCTTAGGTCCCGCAGGGGCCTACGAGCAGTACTTC	CASSLGPAGAYEQYF
TRBV28	-	TRBJ2-5	-	TGTGCCAGCAGTTCAACGGGCGGGGGCGAGACCCAGTACTTC	CASSSTGGGETQYF
TRBV3-1/TRBV3-2	-	TRBJ1-4	TRBD1	TGTGCCAGCAGCCAAGCCTCAGGGGGCGCATATGAAAAACTGTTTTTT	CASSQASGGAYEKLFF
TRBV5-6	-	TRBJ1-6	-	TGTGCCAGCAGCCGCGACAGGTCCTCCGGGAATTCACCCCTCCACTTT	CASSRDRSSGNSPLHF
TRBV6-1	few	TRBJ1-4	-	TGTGCCAGCAGTGAAGGAAGTAGGTCTAGTGAAAAACTGTTTTTT	CASSEGSRSSEKLFF
TRBV19	-	TRBJ1-1	-	TGTGCCAGTAGTTCTCCGGGAGGGGCGATCACTGAAGCTTTCTTT	CASSSPGGAITEAFF
TRBV7-2	-	TRBJ2-4	-	TGTGCCAGCAGCTTAGGGGGGCCTGACATTCAGTACTTC	CASSLGGPDIQYF
TRBV6-5	once	TRBJ2-7	-	TGTGCCAGCAGTTACGGGTTAGGGGCCTCCTACGAGCAGTACTTC	CASSYGLGASYEQYF
TRBV4-2	-	TRBJ2-2	TRBD2	TGTGCCAGCAGCCAAGGGTCTAGCGGGAGATCTGGGGAGCTGTTTTTT	CASSQGSSGRSGELFF